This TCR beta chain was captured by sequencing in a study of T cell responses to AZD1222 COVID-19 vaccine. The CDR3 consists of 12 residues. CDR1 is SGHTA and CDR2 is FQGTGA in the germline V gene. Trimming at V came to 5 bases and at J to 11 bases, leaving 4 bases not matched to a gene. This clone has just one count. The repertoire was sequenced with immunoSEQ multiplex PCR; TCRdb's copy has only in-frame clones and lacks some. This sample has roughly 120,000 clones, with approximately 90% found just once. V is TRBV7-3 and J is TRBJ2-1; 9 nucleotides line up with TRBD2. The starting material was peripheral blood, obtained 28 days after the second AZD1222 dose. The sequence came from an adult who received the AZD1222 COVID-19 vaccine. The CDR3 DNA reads TGTGCCAGCAGCATCGGGACTAGCAAGCAGTTCTTC. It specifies CASSIGTSKQFF. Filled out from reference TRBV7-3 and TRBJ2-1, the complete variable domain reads GAGVSQTPSNKVTEKGKYVELRCDPISGHTALYWYRQSLGQGPEFLIYFQGTGAADDSGLPNDRFFAVRPEGSVSTLKIQRTERGDSAVYLCASSIGTSKQFFGPGTRLTVL.